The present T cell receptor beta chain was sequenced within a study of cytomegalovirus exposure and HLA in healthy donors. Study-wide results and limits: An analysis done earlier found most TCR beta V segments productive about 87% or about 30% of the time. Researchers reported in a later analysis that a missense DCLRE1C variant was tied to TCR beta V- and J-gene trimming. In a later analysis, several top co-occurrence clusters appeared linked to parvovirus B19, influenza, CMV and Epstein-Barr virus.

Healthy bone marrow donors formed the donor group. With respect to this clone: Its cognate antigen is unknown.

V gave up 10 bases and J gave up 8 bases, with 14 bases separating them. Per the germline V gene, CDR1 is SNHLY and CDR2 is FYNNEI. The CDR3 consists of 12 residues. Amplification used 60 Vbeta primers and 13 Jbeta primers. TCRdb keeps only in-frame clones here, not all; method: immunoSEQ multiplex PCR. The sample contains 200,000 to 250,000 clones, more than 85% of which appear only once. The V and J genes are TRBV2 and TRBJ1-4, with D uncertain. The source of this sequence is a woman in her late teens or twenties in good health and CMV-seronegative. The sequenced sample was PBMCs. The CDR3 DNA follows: TGTGCCACCGGCCCAGAGGGAGAAAAACTGTTTTTT. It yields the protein CATGPEGEKLFF.